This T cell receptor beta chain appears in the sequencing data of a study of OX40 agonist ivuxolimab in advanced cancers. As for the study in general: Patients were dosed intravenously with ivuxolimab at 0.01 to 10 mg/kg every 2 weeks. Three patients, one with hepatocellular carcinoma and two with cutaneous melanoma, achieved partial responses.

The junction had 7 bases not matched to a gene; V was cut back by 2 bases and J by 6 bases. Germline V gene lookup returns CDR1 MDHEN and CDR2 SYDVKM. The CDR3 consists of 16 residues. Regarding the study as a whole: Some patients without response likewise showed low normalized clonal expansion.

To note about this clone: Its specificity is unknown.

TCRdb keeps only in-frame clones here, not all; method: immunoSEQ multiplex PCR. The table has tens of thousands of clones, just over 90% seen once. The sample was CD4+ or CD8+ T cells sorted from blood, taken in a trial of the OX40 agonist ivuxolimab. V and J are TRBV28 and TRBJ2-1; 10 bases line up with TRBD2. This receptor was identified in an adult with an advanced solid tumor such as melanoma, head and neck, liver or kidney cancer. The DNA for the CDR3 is TGTGCCAGCAGTTTAGGGCTTAGCGGGGGGATCAATGAGCAGTTCTTC. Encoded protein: CASSLGLSGGINEQFF.